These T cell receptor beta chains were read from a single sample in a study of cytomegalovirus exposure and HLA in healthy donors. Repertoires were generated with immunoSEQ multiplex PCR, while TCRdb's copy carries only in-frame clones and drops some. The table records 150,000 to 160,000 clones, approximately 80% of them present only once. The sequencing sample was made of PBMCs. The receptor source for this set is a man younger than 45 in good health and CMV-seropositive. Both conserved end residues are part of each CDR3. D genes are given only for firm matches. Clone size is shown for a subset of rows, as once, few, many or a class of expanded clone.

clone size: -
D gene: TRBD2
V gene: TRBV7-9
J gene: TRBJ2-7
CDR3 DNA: TGTTCCAGCAGCCCTGGACTAGTCGACTACGAGCAGTACTTC
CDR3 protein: CSSSPGLVDYEQYF

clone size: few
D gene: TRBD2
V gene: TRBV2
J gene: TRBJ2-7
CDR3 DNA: TGTGCCAGCAGTGAAGCTTGGGGGCCCATTCCGCGGGAGGGCTCCTACGAGCAGTACTTC
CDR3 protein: CASSEAWGPIPREGSYEQYF

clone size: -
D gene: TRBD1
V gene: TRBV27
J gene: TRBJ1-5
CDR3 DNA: TGTGCCAGCAGTCCCGGACAGGGTCGGCAGCCCCAGCATTTT
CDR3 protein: CASSPGQGRQPQHF

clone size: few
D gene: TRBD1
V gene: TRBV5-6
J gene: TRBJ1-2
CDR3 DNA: TGTGCCAGCAGCCGGACGGGACAGCGCCCCTATGGCTACACCTTC
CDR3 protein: CASSRTGQRPYGYTF

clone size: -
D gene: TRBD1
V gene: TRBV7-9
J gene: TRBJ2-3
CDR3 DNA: TGTGCCAGCAGCTTAGAGACAGGGAAGGAAGATACGCAGTATTTT
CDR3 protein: CASSLETGKEDTQYF

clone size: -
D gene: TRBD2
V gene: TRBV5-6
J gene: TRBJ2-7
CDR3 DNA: TGTGCCAGCAGCGGGGGGTCTAGCGGGACCTACGAGCAGTACTTC
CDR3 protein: CASSGGSSGTYEQYF

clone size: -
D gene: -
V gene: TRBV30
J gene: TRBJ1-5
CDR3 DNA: TGTGCCTGGAGTGTCGGGGACTGGGGAAATCAGCCCCAGCATTTT
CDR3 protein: CAWSVGDWGNQPQHF

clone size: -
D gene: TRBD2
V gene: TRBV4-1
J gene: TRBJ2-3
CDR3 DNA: TGCGCCAGCAGCCCTCAACCTCCCGGGACTAGCGGGACAGATACGCAGTATTTT
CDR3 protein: CASSPQPPGTSGTDTQYF

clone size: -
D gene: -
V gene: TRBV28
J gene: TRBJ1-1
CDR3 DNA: TGTGCCAGCAGTTCGGGGATCAACACTGAAGCTTTCTTT
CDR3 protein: CASSSGINTEAFF

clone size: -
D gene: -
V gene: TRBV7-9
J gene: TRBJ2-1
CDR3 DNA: TGTGCCAGCAGCTTGGACTACTACAATGAGCAGTTCTTC
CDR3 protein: CASSLDYYNEQFF

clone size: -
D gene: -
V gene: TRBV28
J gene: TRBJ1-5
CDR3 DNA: TGTGCCAGCACCCCCGGAGGTCTCAGCAATCAGCCCCAGCATTTT
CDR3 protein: CASTPGGLSNQPQHF

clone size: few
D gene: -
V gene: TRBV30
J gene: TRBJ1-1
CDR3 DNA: TGTGCCTGGACGCGGGGGGCTGAAGCTTTCTTT
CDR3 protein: CAWTRGAEAFF

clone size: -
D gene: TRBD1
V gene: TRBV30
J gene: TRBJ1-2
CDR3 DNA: TGTGCCTGGGGACAGGGGGCAGGGTATGGCTACACCTTC
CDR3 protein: CAWGQGAGYGYTF

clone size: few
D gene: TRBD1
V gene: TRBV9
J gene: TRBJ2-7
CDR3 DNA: TGTGCCAGCAGCACCAGTGGGGACAGGGATCCCTACGAGCAGTACTTC
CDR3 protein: CASSTSGDRDPYEQYF

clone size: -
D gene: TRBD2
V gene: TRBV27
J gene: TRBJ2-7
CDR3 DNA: TGTGCCAGCAGGTTCCCCTCTAGCGGGAGAACCTACGAGCAGTACTTC
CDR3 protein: CASRFPSSGRTYEQYF

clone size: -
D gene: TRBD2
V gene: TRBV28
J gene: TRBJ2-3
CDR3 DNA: TGTGCCAGCAGTCGGCGTAGCGGGAGGGCCGCAGATACGCAGTATTTT
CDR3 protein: CASSRRSGRAADTQYF

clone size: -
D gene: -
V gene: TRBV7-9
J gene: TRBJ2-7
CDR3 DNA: TGTGCCAGCAGCTTGGGGCCAGGGAACTCCTACGAGCAGTACTTC
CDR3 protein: CASSLGPGNSYEQYF

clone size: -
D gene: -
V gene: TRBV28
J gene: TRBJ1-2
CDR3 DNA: TGTGCCAGCAGTTTTGGGCAGTCCCAGGGGGGCTACACCTTC
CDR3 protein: CASSFGQSQGGYTF

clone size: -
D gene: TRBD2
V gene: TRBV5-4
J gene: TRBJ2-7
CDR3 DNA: TGTGCCAGCAGCCCCGGACTAGCGGATCCCTACGAGCAGTACTTC
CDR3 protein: CASSPGLADPYEQYF

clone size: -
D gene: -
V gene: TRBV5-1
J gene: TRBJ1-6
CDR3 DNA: TGCGCCAGCAGCTTGACAGGTCCAGGTTCACCCCTCCACTTT
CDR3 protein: CASSLTGPGSPLHF

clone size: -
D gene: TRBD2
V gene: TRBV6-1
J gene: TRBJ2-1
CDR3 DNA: TGTGCCAGCAGCGCTAGCGGGAGCCCATACAATGAGCAGTTCTTC
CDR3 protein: CASSASGSPYNEQFF

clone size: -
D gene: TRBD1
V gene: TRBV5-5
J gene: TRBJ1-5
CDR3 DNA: TGTGCCAGCAGCCCCAGGGGGATCCCAATCCAGCCCCAGCATTTT
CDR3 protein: CASSPRGIPIQPQHF

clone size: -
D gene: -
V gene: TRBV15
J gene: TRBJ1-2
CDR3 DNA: TGTGCCACCAGCAGAGTCACAGACGCTAACTATGGCTACACCTTC
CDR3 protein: CATSRVTDANYGYTF

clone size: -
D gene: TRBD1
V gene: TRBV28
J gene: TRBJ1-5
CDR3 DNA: TGTGCCAGCAGTTCAGGGGGCTATCAGCCCCAGCATTTT
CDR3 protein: CASSSGGYQPQHF

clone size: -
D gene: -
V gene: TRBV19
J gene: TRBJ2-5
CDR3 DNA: TGTGCCAGTAGTTCCAGGGTCCCTGTGTACCAAGAGACCCAGTACTTC
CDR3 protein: CASSSRVPVYQETQYF

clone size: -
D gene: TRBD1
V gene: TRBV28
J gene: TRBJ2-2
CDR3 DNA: TGTGCCAGCGGACAGGCAAATGACGGGGAGCTGTTTTTT
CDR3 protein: CASGQANDGELFF

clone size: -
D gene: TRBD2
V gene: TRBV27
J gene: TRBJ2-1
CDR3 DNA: TGTGCCAGCAGTCTCCTAGCGGGAACTAACAATGAGCAGTTCTTC
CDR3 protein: CASSLLAGTNNEQFF

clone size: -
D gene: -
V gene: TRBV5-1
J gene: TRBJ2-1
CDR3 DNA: TGCGCCAGCAGCTCCCGGCTAGCCTACAATGAGCAGTTCTTC
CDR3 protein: CASSSRLAYNEQFF

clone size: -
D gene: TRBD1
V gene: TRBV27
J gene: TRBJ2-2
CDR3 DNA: TGTGCCAGCAGGACAGGGGTTCGGACCGGGGAGCTGTTTTTT
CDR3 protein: CASRTGVRTGELFF

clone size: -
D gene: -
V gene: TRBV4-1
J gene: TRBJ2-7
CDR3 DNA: TGCGCCAGCAGCCAAGATCGGAGCGAGCAGTACTTC
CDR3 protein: CASSQDRSEQYF

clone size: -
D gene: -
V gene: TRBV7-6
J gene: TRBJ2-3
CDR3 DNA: TGTGCCAGCAGCTTAGACTCGGGAGATACGCAGTATTTT
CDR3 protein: CASSLDSGDTQYF

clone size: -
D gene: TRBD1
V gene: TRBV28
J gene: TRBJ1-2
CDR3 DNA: TGTGCCAGCAGTCCCGGGACAGAGAACTATGGCTACACCTTC
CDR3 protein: CASSPGTENYGYTF

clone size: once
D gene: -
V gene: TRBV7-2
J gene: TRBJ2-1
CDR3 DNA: TGTGCCAGCAGCCCAAACTCGGACAGCAGCAATGAGCAGTTCTTC
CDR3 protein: CASSPNSDSSNEQFF

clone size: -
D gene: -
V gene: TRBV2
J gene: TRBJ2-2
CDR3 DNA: TGTGCCAGCAGTGAAGAGGGAGCAAGCTCGGGGGAGCTGTTTTTT
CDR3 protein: CASSEEGASSGELFF

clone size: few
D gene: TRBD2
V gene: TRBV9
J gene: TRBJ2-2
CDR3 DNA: TGTGCCAGCAGCGTCCTAGCGGGAGGGTATGGCGGGGAGCTGTTTTTT
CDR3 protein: CASSVLAGGYGGELFF

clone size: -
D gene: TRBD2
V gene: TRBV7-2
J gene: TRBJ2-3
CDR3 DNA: TGTGCCAGCAGCCCTAAGACTAGCGGGAGGGAAGATACGCAGTATTTT
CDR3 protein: CASSPKTSGREDTQYF

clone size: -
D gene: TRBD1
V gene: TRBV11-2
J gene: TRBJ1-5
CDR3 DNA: TGTGCCAGCAGCTTAGATCAGGGGGTTAATCAGCCCCAGCATTTT
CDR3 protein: CASSLDQGVNQPQHF

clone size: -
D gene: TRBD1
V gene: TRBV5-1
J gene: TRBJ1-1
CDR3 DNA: TGCGCCAGCAGCTCCGGACAGGGGCTCAGTGGGGGTGCTTTCTTT
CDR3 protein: CASSSGQGLSGGAFF

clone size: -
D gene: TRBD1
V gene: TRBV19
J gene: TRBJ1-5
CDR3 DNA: TGTGCCAGTAGTATAGATGGGAACAGGGGAGAAAGCAATCAGCCCCAGCATTTT
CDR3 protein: CASSIDGNRGESNQPQHF

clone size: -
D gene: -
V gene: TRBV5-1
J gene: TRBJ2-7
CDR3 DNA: TGCGCCAGCAAACAGGGCGGGGAGCAGTACTTC
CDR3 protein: CASKQGGEQYF

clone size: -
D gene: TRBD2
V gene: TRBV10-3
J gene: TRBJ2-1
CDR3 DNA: TGTGCCATCAGGGGGACTAGCGGAAACGACTACAATGAACAGTTCTTC
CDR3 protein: CAIRGTSGNDYNEQFF